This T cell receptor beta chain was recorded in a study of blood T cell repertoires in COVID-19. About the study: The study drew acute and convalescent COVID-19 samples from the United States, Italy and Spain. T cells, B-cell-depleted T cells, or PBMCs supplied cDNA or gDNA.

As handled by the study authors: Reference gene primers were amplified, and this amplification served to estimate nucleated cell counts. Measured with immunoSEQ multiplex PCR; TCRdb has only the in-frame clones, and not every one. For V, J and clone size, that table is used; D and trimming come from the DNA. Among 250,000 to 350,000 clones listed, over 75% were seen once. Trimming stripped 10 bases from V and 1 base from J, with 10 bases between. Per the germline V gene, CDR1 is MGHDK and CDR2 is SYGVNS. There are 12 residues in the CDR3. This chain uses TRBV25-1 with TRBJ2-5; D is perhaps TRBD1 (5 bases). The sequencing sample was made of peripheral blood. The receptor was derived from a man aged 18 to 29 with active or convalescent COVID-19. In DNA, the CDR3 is TGTGCCACCTCAGGGCGCCAAGAGACCCAGTACTTC. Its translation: CATSGRQETQYF. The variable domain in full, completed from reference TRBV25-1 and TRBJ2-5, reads EADIYQTPRYLVIGTGKKITLECSQTMGHDKMYWYQQDPGMELHLIHYSYGVNSTEKGDLSSESTVSRIRTEHFPLTLESARPSHTSQYLCATSGRQETQYFGPGTRLLVL.